This T cell receptor beta chain was identified during a study of CD8+ T cells in alopecia areata. Points from the study as a whole: Sharing of TCRs across patients appeared less clear than in mice, possibly for HLA-related reasons.

Investigators isolated RNA and reverse transcribed it into cDNA to act as the sequencing template. The table came from immunoSEQ multiplex PCR; TCRdb's copy has only in-frame clones and leaves some out. The data hold over 90,000 clones, with around three fifths observed a single time. Trimming removed 5 bases at V and 3 bases at J, with 5 bases between. Germline V gene data show CDR1 as SGHTA and CDR2 as FQGNSA. This CDR3 spans 11 amino acids. Sorted out of PBMCs were CD4+ T cells and CD8+ T cells. Note on this clone: What it binds is unknown.

The clonotype was recovered from a human donor in good health. This rearrangement joins TRBV7-2 to TRBJ2-7, with no clear D. Sequencing was done on a sample of CD4+ T cells sorted from blood. CDR3 in DNA: TGTGCCAGCAGCAGCTACTACGAGCAGTACTTC. Its translation: CASSSYYEQYF.